One and the same sample provided the 11 T cell receptor beta chains below, sequenced in a study of a mutant IDH1 vaccine in newly diagnosed glioma. These TCRs' antigens remain unknown. Sequenced by immunoSEQ multiplex PCR; TCRdb stores in-frame clones only, minus some. The data hold approximately 26,000 clones, with more than 80% observed a single time. Noted time point: week 5, during vaccination. In the vaccine, a single dose held 300 ug of the mutant IDH1 20-mer peptide, along with topical imiquimod. The sample in question was PBMCs, obtained from a glioma patient whose treatment included an IDH1 peptide vaccine. The receptors originated from a man aged 18 to 30 with glioma.

J is TRBJ1-2 and V is TRBV6-6; possible D gene TRBD1, 5 bases. CDR1 is MNHNY, CDR2 SVGAGI, per germline (reference sequence). The V gene lost 4 bases and the J gene lost 1 base, with 7 bases spanning the gap. The CDR3 runs to 13 residues. The DNA for the CDR3 is TGTGCCAGCAGTTTTGACAGTAACTATGGCTACACCTTC. Translating it yields CASSFDSNYGYTF.

The CDR3, as DNA: TGTGCCAGCACTCCGGGAGGGGGGTATGGCTACACCTTC. The encoded protein is CASTPGGGYGYTF. The gene calls are TRBV6-5 and TRBJ1-2; tentative D call: TRBD1 (6 bases). CDR1 is MNHEY, CDR2 SVGAGI, per germline. The CDR3 consists of 13 residues. Trimming shortened V by 7 bases and J by 5 bases, and 14 bases separated the two germline ends.

The chain is built from TRBV6-6 and TRBJ1-2; the match to TRBD1 covers 8 bases. This CDR3 comprises 14 residues. The germline V gene encodes CDR1 MNHNY and CDR2 SVGAGI (reference sequence). The ends lost 8 bases at V and 8 bases at J; junction bases unmatched: 13. CDR3 coding DNA: TGTGCCAGCGAGCGCAGGGGGCAAATGGGAGGCTACACCTTC. It translates to CASERRGQMGGYTF.

This chain joins TRBV4-3 and TRBJ1-6; D is unclear. Germline V gene data show CDR1 as LGHNA and CDR2 as YSLEER. Trimming cost V 0 bases and J 10 bases, with 13 bases left between them. This CDR3 has 15 residues. CDR3 in amino acids: CASSQDKSETSPLHF. Written as DNA, the CDR3 is TGCGCCAGCAGCCAAGATAAATCTGAGACCTCACCCCTCCACTTT.

This sequence joins TRBV4-3 and TRBJ2-2; a possible D gene is TRBD1 (5 bases). The CDR3 is 16 residues long. The germline V gene has CDR1 LGHNA and CDR2 YSLEER. Trimming pared 0 bases from V and 6 bases from J, leaving 14 bases between. CDR3 amino acids: CASSQDLLRRAGELFF. DNA for the CDR3: TGCGCCAGCAGCCAAGATTTATTACGCAGGGCCGGGGAGCTGTTTTTT.

CDR3 sequence reads: CAGTGQHNYGYTF. CDR3 sequence (DNA): TGTGCCGGAACGGGACAGCACAACTATGGCTACACCTTC. This chain uses TRBV30 with TRBJ1-2, with 7 bases that match TRBD1. The CDR3 contains 13 residues. Germline V lookup: CDR1 GTSNPN, CDR2 SVGIG (reference sequence). Trimming removed 8 bases from V and 2 bases from J; junction bases left unmatched: 8.

The CDR3 loop is CASSERGTVNSNQPQHF. CDR3 sequence (DNA): TGTGCCAGCAGTGAAAGAGGGACAGTTAATAGCAATCAGCCCCAGCATTTT. This chain uses TRBV2 with TRBJ1-5, with 7 bases that match TRBD1. Trimming cost V 2 bases and J 0 bases; bases outside gene matches: 7. The CDR3 length is 17 residues. Germline V gene lookup returns CDR1 SNHLY and CDR2 FYNNEI.

The J gene is TRBJ1-5, the V gene TRBV6-1, with D unclear. The CDR3 consists of 14 residues. The V gene lost 5 bases and the J gene lost 2 bases, with 10 bases spanning the gap. From germline, CDR1 is MNHNS and CDR2 SASEGT. The CDR3 loop reads CASSRSGGNQPQHF. The DNA for the CDR3 is TGTGCCAGCAGTAGGTCCGGGGGCAATCAGCCCCAGCATTTT.

V and J are TRBV7-2 and TRBJ1-1, with 12 nucleotides matching TRBD1. V lost 5 bases and J lost 4; bases outside the gene matches: 14. Germline lookup yields CDR1 SGHTA and CDR2 FQGNSA. CDR3 length equals 18 residues. CDR3 region: CASSAHPGTGGRSTEAFF. The CDR3 bases are TGTGCCAGCAGCGCACATCCCGGGACAGGGGGCCGGAGCACTGAAGCTTTCTTT.

The chain carries TRBV5-1 and TRBJ1-5; D gene unclear. Germline V gives CDR1 SGHRS, CDR2 YFSETQ. This CDR3 has 13 residues. Trimming left V 0 bases short and J 7 bases short, with 8 bases between. The CDR3 protein is CASSLEGSQPQHF. The CDR3 region has the DNA TGCGCCAGCAGCTTGGAGGGCTCCCAGCCCCAGCATTTT.

The chain joins TRBV27 to TRBJ1-6; no firm D call. CDR1 is MNHEY, CDR2 SMNVEV, per germline (reference sequence). V lost 6 bases and J lost 7, with 13 bases in between. CDR3 size: 14 residues. CDR3 protein: CASRQMTANSPLHF. The CDR3 nucleotides read TGTGCCAGCAGACAGATGACCGCAAATTCACCCCTCCACTTT.